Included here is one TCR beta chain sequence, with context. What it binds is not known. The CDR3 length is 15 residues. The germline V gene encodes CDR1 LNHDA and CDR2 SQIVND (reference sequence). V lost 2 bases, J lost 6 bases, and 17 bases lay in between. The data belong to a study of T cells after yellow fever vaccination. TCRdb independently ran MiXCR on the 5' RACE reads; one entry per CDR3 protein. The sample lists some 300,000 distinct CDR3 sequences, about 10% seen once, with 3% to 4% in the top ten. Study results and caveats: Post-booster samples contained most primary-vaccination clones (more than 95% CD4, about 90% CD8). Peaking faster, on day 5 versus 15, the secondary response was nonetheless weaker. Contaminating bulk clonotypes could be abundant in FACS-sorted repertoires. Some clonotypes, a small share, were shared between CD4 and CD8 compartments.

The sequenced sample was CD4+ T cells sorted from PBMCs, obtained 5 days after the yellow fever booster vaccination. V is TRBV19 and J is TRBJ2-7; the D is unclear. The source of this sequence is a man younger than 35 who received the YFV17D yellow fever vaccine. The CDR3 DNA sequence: TGTGCCAGTAGTATACTTACGACAAGGCCAAGCGAGCAGTACTTC. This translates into CASSILTTRPSEQYF. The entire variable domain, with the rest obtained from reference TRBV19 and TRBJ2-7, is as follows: DGGITQSPKYLFRKEGQNVTLSCEQNLNHDAMYWYRQDPGQGLRLIYYSQIVNDFQKGDIAEGYSVSREKKESFPLTVTSAQKNPTAFYLCASSILTTRPSEQYFGPGTRLTVT.